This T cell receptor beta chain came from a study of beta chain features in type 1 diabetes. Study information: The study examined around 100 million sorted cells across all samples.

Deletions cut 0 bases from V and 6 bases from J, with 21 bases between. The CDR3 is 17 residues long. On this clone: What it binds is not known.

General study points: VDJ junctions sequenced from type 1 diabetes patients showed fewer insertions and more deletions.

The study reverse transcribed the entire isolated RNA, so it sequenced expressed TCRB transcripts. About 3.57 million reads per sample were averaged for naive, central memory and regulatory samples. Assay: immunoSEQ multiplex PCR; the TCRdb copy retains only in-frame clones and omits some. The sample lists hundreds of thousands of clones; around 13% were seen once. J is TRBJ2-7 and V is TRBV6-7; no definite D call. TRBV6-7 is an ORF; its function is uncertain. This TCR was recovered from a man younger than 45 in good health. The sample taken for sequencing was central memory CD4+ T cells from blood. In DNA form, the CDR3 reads TGTGCCAGCAGTTACTCCTTTCTACCCACTGGTTGGTGCGAGCAGTACTTC. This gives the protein CASSYSFLPTGWCEQYF.